The clone carrying this T cell receptor (beta chain) was seen repeatedly, ten times or more. Its antigen is as yet unknown. The CDR3 length is 19 residues. Looked up from germline, CDR1 is LNHDA and CDR2 is SQIVND (reference sequence). The V and J ends lost 5 bases and 2 bases respectively, with 25 bases between them. Those patients with uncontrolled infection, other autoimmune disease, pregnancy or lactation were excluded. Fresh peripheral blood, around 11 ml of it, supplied the PBMCs. The sample comes from a study of T cells in Graves' hyperthyroidism and ophthalmopathy. The study, taken as a whole, reports: In simple terms, a model built on 13 V-J features told ophthalmopathy apart from stable hyperthyroidism.

There were TCR beta CDR3 regions amplified from RNA transcripts. Researchers ran a first-round RT-PCR on the TCR CDR3 using the HTBI primer set. TCRdb passed the multiplex PCR reads through MiXCR, listing each CDR3 protein once. The data contain 450,000 to 550,000 distinct CDR3 sequences, roughly 25% of them singletons. This sequence joins TRBV19 and TRBJ1-5; the D is unclear. The TCR originated in a woman aged 30 to 39 with Graves' ophthalmopathy. Source material: blood. In DNA form, the CDR3 reads TGTGCCAGTAGTGATCTCGTCAAGGGCCTAGTCATAGGCAATCAGCCCCAGCATTTT. It is translated as CASSDLVKGLVIGNQPQHF.